In this sample, the clone carrying this T cell receptor beta chain turned up many times. What it binds is not known. This specimen comes from a study of T-cell memory formation after mild COVID-19. Study-level information: TCR clusters showed largely donor specificity.

Study-wide findings and caveats: Later expanders leaned CD4+, whereas clones that contracted between day 15 and 85 were balanced CD4/CD8. Mainly in CM and EM were contracting CD4+ clones; CD8+ were in EMRA.

TCRalpha and TCRbeta libraries used 5'RACE with constant-segment primers and UMIs. Using its own MiXCR run on the 5' RACE reads, TCRdb lists one record per CDR3 protein. The table lists approximately 230,000 distinct CDR3 sequences, roughly 15% of them singletons, with roughly 3.6% in the top ten. The trim removed 4 bases at V and 5 bases at J, leaving 5 bases unmatched. The germline V gene has CDR1 SGHRS and CDR2 YFSETQ. The CDR3 extends over 14 amino acids. The sample comprised PBMCs or a T cell subset sorted from them (not recorded which). The chain is built from TRBV5-1 and TRBJ2-1; 8 bases are shared with TRBD1. The source of this sequence is a man younger than 35 who had mild COVID-19 (a few samples of this study predate the infection). Cell type and time point are not known. In nucleotides, the CDR3 is TGCGCCAGCAGCGTCCAGGGGGCCGACAATGAGCAGTTCTTC. This sequence encodes CASSVQGADNEQFF.